This is a list of T cell receptor beta chains from one sample in a study of quantifying T cell responses using KT2 cells. TCRdb ran MiXCR on the UMI-ligation and nested PCR reads and lists one entry per CDR3 protein. The top ten clones hold 40% to 55% of a sample with 40,000 to 50,000 distinct CDR3 sequences, over 15% of them seen once. The sequenced sample was PBMCs spiked with cells of the T cell clone KT2. The source is a human donor. CDR3s include the opening cysteine and the closing phenylalanine or tryptophan. The order of the fields is V gene, J gene, CDR3 protein.

TRBV18	TRBJ1-1	CASSPSGQGNTEAFF
TRBV9	TRBJ1-2	CASSVVVTGMNSGYTF
TRBV14	TRBJ2-1	CASSQVRVGEQFF
TRBV27	TRBJ2-2	CASSHGLNTGELFF
TRBV7-9	TRBJ1-2	CASTYESGYTF
TRBV27	TRBJ2-3	CASSFRGFRTDTQYF
TRBV7-3	TRBJ2-1	CASREQFF
TRBV3-1	TRBJ2-2	CASRKTTTSVTGELFF
TRBV20-1	TRBJ2-4	CSAILAGGVNIQYF
TRBV5-1	TRBJ1-1	CASSLGPQGAGTEAFF
TRBV7-6	TRBJ1-2	CASSLAAGQAYAGYTF
TRBV27	TRBJ2-7	CASISAGSSYEQYF
TRBV7-9	TRBJ2-1	CASRPLDGGHSEQFF
TRBV2	TRBJ1-4	CASNRGGTNEKLFF
TRBV29-1	TRBJ1-1	CSVPGSPEAFF
TRBV7-2	TRBJ1-6	CASSFQGFGSPLHF
TRBV19	TRBJ2-3	CASSMTSGTSTDTQYF
TRBV5-1	TRBJ2-7	CASSLAVGQGSVEQYF
TRBV7-2	TRBJ1-1	CASSLEAGGMNTEAFF
TRBV18	TRBJ2-5	CASSPRDLGEETQYF
TRBV28	TRBJ1-5	CASSFRPPTGLYSNQPQHF
TRBV6-5	TRBJ2-2	CASSYSFDTGELFF
TRBV12-3/TRBV12-4	TRBJ1-5	CASTLGTVYQPQHF
TRBV3-1	TRBJ1-2	CASSHLQGARGYTF